Shown below are 6 T cell receptor beta chains from a single sample sequenced in a study of T cell responses to AZD1222 COVID-19 vaccine. TCRdb's copy holds only in-frame clones and misses some; the assay was immunoSEQ multiplex PCR. The profile covers about 190,000 clones, with roughly 92% appearing a single time and approximately 4% taken by the ten largest. The sample in question was peripheral blood, obtained 28 days after the second dose of the MenACWY control vaccine. The source of these receptors is an adult who received the MenACWY meningococcal vaccine as a control.

The genes are TRBV11-2 and TRBJ2-1; D call uncertain. The V gene's germline CDR1 is SGHAT and CDR2 FQNNGV. This CDR3 is 11 amino acids long. Trimming stripped 3 bases from V and 5 bases from J, with 2 bases between. In DNA form, the CDR3 reads TGTGCCAGCAGCTTCCACAATGAGCAGTTCTTC. Protein sequence: CASSFHNEQFF.

This clone has a single count. V usage is TRBV30 and J usage is TRBJ1-6; 10 nucleotides match TRBD1. The V gene end was trimmed by 2 bases and the J gene end by 7 bases; junction bases not matched to a gene: 11. From germline, CDR1 is GTSNPN and CDR2 SVGIG (reference sequence). This CDR3 region has 17 residues. The CDR3 nucleotides read TGTGCCTGGAGTCCAACGACAGGGGGCGCAGAGAATTCACCCCTCCACTTT. This encodes CAWSPTTGGAENSPLHF.

This chain connects TRBV29-1 to TRBJ2-3, with 8 bases that match TRBD1. Unmatched junction bases numbered 0, after V lost 4 bases and J lost 3 bases. The CDR3 is 12 residues long. The V gene's germline CDR1 is SQVTM and CDR2 ANQGSEA. Here the CDR3 reads CSVGTGTDTQYF. The CDR3 region has the DNA TGCAGCGTTGGGACAGGGACAGATACGCAGTATTTT.

The chain carries TRBV4-1 and TRBJ2-7; TRBD1 aligns across 9 bases. The junction had 2 bases not matched to a gene; V was cut back by 3 bases and J by 2 bases. The CDR3 runs to 14 residues. Germline loops: CDR1 MGHRA, CDR2 YSYEKL. The CDR3 loop reads CASSQGTGTYEQYF. Written as DNA, the CDR3 is TGCGCCAGCAGCCAGGGGACAGGGACCTACGAGCAGTACTTC.

The CDR3 DNA follows: TGTGCCAGCAGCCCCCAGCCCTACAATGAGCAGTTCTTC. It codes for CASSPQPYNEQFF. This sequence joins TRBV7-3 and TRBJ2-1; D unclear. The length of the CDR3 is 13 residues. The germline V gene has CDR1 SGHTA and CDR2 FQGTGA. Trimming left V 5 bases short and J 2 bases short, with 7 bases between. The full variable domain, rest sourced from reference TRBV7-3 and TRBJ2-1, is GAGVSQTPSNKVTEKGKYVELRCDPISGHTALYWYRQSLGQGPEFLIYFQGTGAADDSGLPNDRFFAVRPEGSVSTLKIQRTERGDSAVYLCASSPQPYNEQFFGPGTRLTVL.

This sequence joins TRBV11-3 and TRBJ2-2, with D possibly being TRBD1 (6 bases). The CDR3 covers 16 residues. V was cut by 0 bases and J by 8 bases, with 16 bases left in between. The V gene's germline CDR1 is SGHNT and CDR2 YENEEA. The CDR3, as DNA: TGTGCCAGCAGCTTAGATCCAGGGGTCCTTTCTGGGGAGCTGTTTTTT. Protein sequence: CASSLDPGVLSGELFF.